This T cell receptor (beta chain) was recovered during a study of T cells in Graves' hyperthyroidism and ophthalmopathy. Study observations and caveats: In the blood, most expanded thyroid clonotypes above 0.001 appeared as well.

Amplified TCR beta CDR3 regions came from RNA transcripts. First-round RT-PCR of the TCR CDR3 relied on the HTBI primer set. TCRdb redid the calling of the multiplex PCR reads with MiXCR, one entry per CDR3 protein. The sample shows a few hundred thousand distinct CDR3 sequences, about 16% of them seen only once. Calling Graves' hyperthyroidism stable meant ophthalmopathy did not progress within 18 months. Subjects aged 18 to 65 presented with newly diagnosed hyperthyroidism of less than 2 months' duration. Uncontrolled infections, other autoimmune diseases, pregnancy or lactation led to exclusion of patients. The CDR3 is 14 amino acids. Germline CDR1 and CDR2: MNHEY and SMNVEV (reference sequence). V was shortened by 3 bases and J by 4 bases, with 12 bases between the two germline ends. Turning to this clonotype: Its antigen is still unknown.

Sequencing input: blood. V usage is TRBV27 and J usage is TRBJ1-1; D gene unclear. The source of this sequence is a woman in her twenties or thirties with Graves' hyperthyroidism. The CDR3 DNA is TGTGCCAGCAGTTTTGCTCCGTGGACCACTGAAGCTTTCTTT. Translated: CASSFAPWTTEAFF.